This T cell receptor (beta chain) was recovered during a study of cytomegalovirus exposure and HLA in healthy donors (TCRdb year 2017). Notes on the research overall: According to an earlier analysis of a few hundred of the donors, some 180 million T cells yielded over 90 million unique TCR beta sequences and 276 Gb of sequence data. An early release that covered some 630 HLA-typed donors contained about 300 gigabases of sequencing data and around 80 million unique TCR sequences. Among the roughly 390 genotyped donors, around 81% belonged to the genetic ancestry cluster associated with self-reported Caucasian donors. The study was designed to test whether signatures of past pathogen exposure could be identified by cataloging public T cell receptors. Using immunosequencing, the study profiled T cell repertoires from 666 subjects and related those repertoires to cytomegalovirus serostatus. Besides the first cohort of 550 to 750 subjects, a separate validation cohort made up of some 110 different subjects was used. High-throughput TCR immunosequencing, statistical association of individual TCRs with disease status, and machine learning were combined to predict cytomegalovirus infection status. In a later analysis, previously published TCR beta repertoires from 500 to 750 donors were re-analyzed and high-resolution HLA genotyping was added so that TCR occurrence patterns could be studied. In the later analysis, no new phenotypic data were used to find candidate immune exposures; instead, reliance was placed on TCR beta sequences and their occurrence across donors. To decide whether each TCR beta V gene segment behaved as functional or pseudogenic, an earlier analysis of over 500 of the donors relied on high-throughput TCR beta sequencing. Alongside the repertoire data, information on donor age, sex, ethnicity and CMV serostatus was compiled. Genome-wide SNP genotypes for about 65% of the roughly 670 donors were used in a later genetic analysis, which treated that subset as a discovery cohort. All discovery cohort repertoires had been generated using a single sequencing platform. HLA typing included class I and class II loci at four-digit resolution. The number of typed donors differed by locus: about 620-640 for A, B, C, DRB1 and DQB1; some 540 for DQA1; approximately 600 for DPA1; and about 450 for DPB1. Roughly five DR-DQ haplotypes were handled as single units for association and clustering, since linkage in the cohort was strong. Among 300 to 450 genotyped donors of the cohort, an average of roughly 240,000 unique TCR beta nucleotide sequences were sequenced per donor, about a sixth of them non-productive. Study-level results and caveats: Sequencing depth was assumed to be roughly uniform across donors in the presence/absence analyses, though that assumption may not hold. HLA typing was unavailable for some donors at each locus, so association tests used only the typed subset. The authors suggested that the approach could potentially be generalized to other disease states and immunological phenotypes. Correlated functional status among segregating V segments might be attributable to linkage disequilibrium, but an unknown experimental factor could not be ruled out. The study listed over 150 TCR beta chains as associated with cytomegalovirus. Several of the top co-occurrence clusters appeared to be linked to parvovirus B19, influenza, CMV and Epstein-Barr virus, according to a later analysis. For the cohort, immune exposure information was limited to CMV serostatus. According to a later analysis, most CMV-associated TCR beta chains appeared to be HLA-restricted, and the HLA associations seemed to be driven largely by CMV exposure. Some IMGT-functional V segments, including TRBV6-2 and TRBV6-3, could not be distinguished by the 87-base-pair reads and were therefore excluded. When HLA alleles, especially DR and DQ, strongly co-occurred, attributing TCR associations to individual alleles was difficult. Seventeen rarely observed V segments, including chromosome 9 orphons, were excluded from the earlier analysis of about 500 of the donors because counts were too low. A later analysis found that HLA-associated TCR beta chains were more clonally expanded and had lower generation probabilities than equally common non-associated chains. A few of the identified cytomegalovirus-associated TCR beta chains were confirmed in vitro to be specific for cytomegalovirus antigens. Compared with the roughly 670-donor mean, donors in an Asian-associated ancestry cluster had fewer N-insertions in productive TCRs, according to a later genetic analysis. A later analysis associated about 17,000 TCR beta sequences with specific HLA alleles at a false discovery rate of 0.05. A further reported finding was that TCR beta sequences accurately predicted the HLA-A and HLA-B alleles for most subjects in the first cohort. A cluster of highly shared sequence variants was judged likely to represent a technical artifact of the sequencing pipeline. Most TCR sequences were observed very rarely across donors, whereas some public TCRs were present in many individuals. This cohort had only TCR beta chains sequenced, and the lack of alpha or paired-chain data limited which features could be detected. A later analysis found that TCR association rates varied across HLA loci, with DRB1 alleles showing the most associated TCRs and HLA-C alleles the fewest. The classifier was reported to diagnose cytomegalovirus status with high specificity and sensitivity in both the original and validation cohorts. In an earlier analysis of some 640 of the donors, most TCR beta V segments were observed in productive rearrangements about 87% or about 30% of the time, broadly matching IMGT annotations. A later genetic analysis associated a missense DCLRE1C variant with V-gene and J-gene trimming of TCR beta chains, and an independent cohort replicated the association.

The cohort was made up of 666 healthy bone marrow donors. At the time of sampling, all cohort members were nominally healthy, though unrecorded immune exposures were likely present. The donor was CMV seronegative and belonged to the group of 350 to 400 seronegative cohort members. A peripheral blood sample was provided by each donor, and peripheral blood mononuclear cells were used for TCR beta sequencing. The Qiagen DNeasy Blood Extraction Kit was used to extract genomic DNA from the blood cell samples. About this clone itself: Its antigen is unknown. No qualities accompany the bases; no much larger clone lies one base away.

Libraries were constructed by the immunoSEQ multiplex PCR assay. For the multiplex PCR, a mixture combining 60 forward primers for TCR Vbeta segments and 13 reverse primers for TCR Jbeta segments was used. A multiplex PCR assay on genomic DNA amplified the CDR3 region of rearranged TCR beta genes. The amplified TCR beta libraries were sequenced on the Illumina HiSeq System as 87-base-pair reads. In the source study's methods: A later analysis counted 65 million to 90 million unique TCR beta chains across the 650 to 700 repertoires, and some 11 million of these chains were shared by at least two donors. Raw reads were error-corrected and collapsed into unique sequences by a nearest-neighbor algorithm in which closely related sequences were merged to remove PCR and sequencing errors. Alignment of CDR3 sequences to IMGT reference sequences was used to assign V, D and J gene segments. For a sequence to be retained, at least a six-nucleotide match to both a V gene segment and a J gene segment was required. Rearrangements were classified as productive when the CDR3 lacked stop codons and remained in frame with V and J, and all other rearrangements were classified as non-productive. Following IMGT convention, CDR3 was defined as the stretch from the second conserved V-encoded cysteine to the conserved J-encoded phenylalanine. In an earlier analysis of approximately 500 of the donors, sequences lacking an unambiguous match to a single V gene segment were excluded. An earlier analysis of several hundred of the donors called V segments functional above 56.7% productive rearrangements and segregating when the between-donor standard deviation exceeded 5%. A statistical classification framework was developed to diagnose cytomegalovirus status using the catalog of TCR beta chain sequences. V and J gene assignment, in a later analysis, came from comparing TCR nucleotide sequences with IMGT/GENE-DB human TR gene sequences. A later analysis assigned CDR3 sequences and most-parsimonious VDJ recombination scenarios with the TCRdist pipeline. A later analysis defined each TCR beta chain by its CDR3 amino acid sequence plus V-gene family, and excluded reads lacking a unique V-gene family. As a way to deal with suspected cross-contamination and a sequencing artifact, a later analysis dropped approximately 590 nucleotide sequences that were highly shared and had low generation probability. In a later analysis, a clonal expansion index for each public chain was calculated from normalized within-repertoire ranks of inferred template counts. In a later analysis, generation probabilities were computed using a VDJ recombination model fitted to out-of-frame rearrangements, and the results were checked against IGoR. In a later analysis, TCR-TCR, TCR-HLA and TCR-CMV co-occurrence was scored with hypergeometric tests, and a repertoire-size bias correction was applied to TCR pairs. False discovery rates were estimated in a later analysis by permuting HLA or CMV assignments 20 times. In a later analysis, co-occurring TCRs were grouped with DBSCAN, and TCRdist sequence similarity was added when clustering was performed within HLA-allele-positive subsets. Repertoires with fewer than 30,000 or more than 120,000 public chains, plus five repertoires with anomalous nucleotide sharing, were excluded from co-occurrence clustering. What TCRdb holds here is the immuneACCESS table cut down to in-frame rearrangements. Part of the clones is not present; checked against another copy, under half of the missing clones reflect an unresolved V gene, and the others are unexplained. That table supplies the V and J calls and clone size; D and trimming were determined from the DNA. The sample profile shows about 110,000 clones; around three quarters of them were found once. The top ten hold 3.5% to 5% of the sample.

V ends up 4 bases short and J 2 bases short, with an unmatched junction base count of 8. CDR3 length: 16 amino acids, cysteine to phenylalanine. Of the read, only the CDR3 DNA is kept; its 48 bases are in frame from base 1. In the germline V gene (reference sequence), CDR1 corresponds to MNHEY and CDR2 to SMNVEV. Input material: PBMCs. Here the chain combines TRBV27 and TRBJ2-3, and TRBD2 matches 8 of the central bases. The TCR sequence derives from a male donor in good health and CMV-seronegative. Read as DNA, the sequence is TGTGCCAGCAGTTCCCCCCTAGCGGGTTCCACAGATACGCAGTATTTT. The encoded protein is CASSSPLAGSTDTQYF.